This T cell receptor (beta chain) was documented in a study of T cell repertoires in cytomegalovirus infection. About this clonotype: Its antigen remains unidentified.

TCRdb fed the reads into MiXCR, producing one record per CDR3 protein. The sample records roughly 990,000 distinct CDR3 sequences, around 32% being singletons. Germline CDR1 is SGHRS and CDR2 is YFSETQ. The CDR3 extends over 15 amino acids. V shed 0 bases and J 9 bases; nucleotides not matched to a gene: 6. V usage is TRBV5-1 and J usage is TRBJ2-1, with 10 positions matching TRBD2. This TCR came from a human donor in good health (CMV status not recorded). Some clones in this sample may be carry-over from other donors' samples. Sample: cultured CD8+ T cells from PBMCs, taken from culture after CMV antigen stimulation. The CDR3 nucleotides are TGCGCCAGCAGCTTGGGACTAGCGGGCACAGCTGAGCAGTTCTTC. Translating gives CASSLGLAGTAEQFF.